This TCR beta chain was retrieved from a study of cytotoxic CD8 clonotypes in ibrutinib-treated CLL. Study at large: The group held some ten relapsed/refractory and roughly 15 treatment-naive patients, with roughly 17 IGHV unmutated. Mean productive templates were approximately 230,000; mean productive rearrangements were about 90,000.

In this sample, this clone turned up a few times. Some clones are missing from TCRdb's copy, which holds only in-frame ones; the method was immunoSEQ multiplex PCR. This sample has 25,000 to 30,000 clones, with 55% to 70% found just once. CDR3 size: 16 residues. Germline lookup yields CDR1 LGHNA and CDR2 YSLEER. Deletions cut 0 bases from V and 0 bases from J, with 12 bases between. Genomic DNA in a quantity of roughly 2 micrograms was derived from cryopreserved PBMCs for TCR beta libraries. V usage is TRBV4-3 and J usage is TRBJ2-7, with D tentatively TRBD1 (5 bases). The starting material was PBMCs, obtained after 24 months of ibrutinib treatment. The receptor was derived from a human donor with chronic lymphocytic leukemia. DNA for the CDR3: TGCGCCAGCAGCCAAGATGCAGGGCCCGACTCCTACGAGCAGTACTTC. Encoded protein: CASSQDAGPDSYEQYF.